Listed below are T cell receptor beta chains from one sample, sequenced in a study of T-cell memory formation after mild COVID-19. TCRdb re-called the 5' RACE reads with MiXCR, one entry per CDR3 protein. This table has 300,000 to 400,000 distinct CDR3 sequences, approximately 27% appearing once. Sample: PBMCs or a T cell subset sorted from them (not recorded which). Every receptor here comes from an adult woman who had mild COVID-19 (a few samples of this study predate the infection). Cell type and time point are not known. CDR3s include the opening cysteine and the closing phenylalanine or tryptophan. The D gene is left open where the match is weak. Clone size is given for some rows only: seen once, a few or many times, or a class if the clone is expanded.

clone_size,v_call,j_call,d_call,cdr3_aa,cdr3_nt
few,TRBV5-1,TRBJ2-5,TRBD2,CASSSTGLAEETQYF,TGCGCCAGCAGCTCGACGGGACTAGCGGAAGAGACCCAGTACTTC
NA,TRBV7-6,TRBJ2-3,NA,CASSLDKGSTDTQYF,TGTGCCAGCAGCTTAGATAAGGGAAGCACAGATACGCAGTATTTT
few,TRBV7-9,TRBJ2-7,TRBD2,CASSLGTSGGSSSYEQYF,TGTGCCAGCAGCTTAGGGACTAGCGGGGGGTCGAGCTCCTACGAGCAGTACTTC
NA,TRBV7-9,TRBJ2-3,TRBD2,CASSSGTSGRSRDTQYF,TGTGCCAGCAGCTCCGGGACTAGCGGGAGGAGTAGGGATACGCAGTATTTT
NA,TRBV19,TRBJ2-3,NA,CASTWTDTQYF,TGTGCCAGTACTTGGACAGATACGCAGTATTTT
many,TRBV24-1,TRBJ2-5,NA,CATSAMGSGGIETQYF,TGTGCCACCAGTGCCATGGGGTCAGGGGGGATCGAGACCCAGTACTTC
few,TRBV20-1,TRBJ1-2,NA,CSSNSGGTYGYTF,TGCAGTTCCAATTCTGGGGGGACCTATGGCTACACCTTC
few,TRBV20-1,TRBJ2-1,NA,CSARRTGTSSYNEQFF,TGCAGTGCTAGAAGGACCGGGACAAGCTCCTACAATGAGCAGTTCTTC
few,TRBV20-1,TRBJ2-7,NA,CSATDRGPLYEQYF,TGCAGTGCTACAGACAGAGGGCCCCTCTACGAGCAGTACTTC
many,TRBV19,TRBJ2-1,NA,CASSTYNEQFF,TGTGCCAGTAGCACCTACAATGAGCAGTTCTTC
few,TRBV4-1,TRBJ2-3,TRBD1,CASSTGGYTDTQYF,TGCGCCAGCAGTACAGGGGGGTATACAGATACGCAGTATTTT
few,TRBV20-1,TRBJ2-3,NA,CSATFLEFSSTDTQYF,TGCAGTGCTACCTTCCTAGAATTTTCTAGCACAGATACGCAGTATTTT
NA,TRBV7-9,TRBJ2-2,NA,CASSGDGGRGTGELFF,TGTGCCAGCAGCGGTGACGGGGGCCGGGGCACCGGGGAGCTGTTTTTT
many,TRBV7-6,TRBJ1-3,NA,CASREGGGPDGSGNTIYF,TGTGCCAGCAGGGAAGGGGGGGGACCGGACGGCTCTGGAAACACCATATATTTT
few,TRBV5-1,TRBJ2-2,NA,CASSLVPGWDGELFF,TGCGCCAGCAGCTTGGTTCCAGGGTGGGACGGGGAGCTGTTTTTT
many,TRBV15,TRBJ1-5,NA,CATSRDRDLYNQPQHF,TGTGCCACCAGCAGAGATCGGGACCTCTACAATCAGCCCCAGCATTTT
few,TRBV25-1,TRBJ2-3,TRBD1,CASSEQGAGEDTQYF,TGTGCCAGCAGTGAACAGGGGGCGGGTGAAGATACGCAGTATTTT
NA,TRBV9,TRBJ1-5,NA,CASSPSGTRNQPQHF,TGTGCCAGCAGCCCAAGTGGGACTCGCAATCAGCCCCAGCATTTT
few,TRBV5-1,TRBJ2-3,NA,CASKELADTQYF,TGCGCCAGCAAGGAACTAGCAGATACGCAGTATTTT
NA,TRBV6-2/TRBV6-3,TRBJ2-7,TRBD2,CASSVPSGRAAQYF,TGTGCCAGCAGTGTCCCTAGCGGGAGGGCCGCGCAGTACTTC
NA,TRBV5-1,TRBJ1-4,NA,CASSFSSSTRGAEKLFF,TGCGCCAGCAGCTTTTCTAGTTCGACCAGGGGCGCCGAAAAACTGTTTTTT
NA,TRBV29-1,TRBJ1-1,TRBD1,CSVLTGEKAEAFF,TGCAGCGTATTGACAGGGGAGAAGGCTGAAGCTTTCTTT
NA,TRBV2,TRBJ2-7,TRBD2,CASSEGASGRSSYEQYF,TGTGCCAGCAGTGAAGGCGCTAGCGGGAGGTCATCCTACGAGCAGTACTTC
NA,TRBV12-3/TRBV12-4,TRBJ2-5,NA,CASSFSLAHQETQYF,TGTGCCAGCAGTTTCTCCCTAGCGCACCAAGAGACCCAGTACTTC
NA,TRBV7-9,TRBJ2-1,TRBD1,CASSYTGGNEQFF,TGTGCCAGCAGTTATACAGGGGGCAATGAGCAGTTCTTC
NA,TRBV21-1,TRBJ2-1,NA,CASTSENAGGRPHNEQFF,TGTGCCAGCACCTCAGAAAACGCGGGAGGGCGACCCCACAATGAGCAGTTCTTC
NA,TRBV30,TRBJ2-2,TRBD1,CAWTRSRGPGELFF,TGTGCCTGGACCCGGAGCAGGGGGCCCGGGGAGCTGTTTTTT
NA,TRBV11-2,TRBJ2-7,NA,CASSLVSGSYEQYF,TGTGCCAGCAGCTTAGTGTCCGGTTCCTACGAGCAGTACTTC
NA,TRBV7-9,TRBJ2-5,TRBD2,CASSPGGGRPTQYF,TGTGCCAGCAGCCCCGGGGGGGGTCGGCCGACCCAGTACTTC
few,TRBV15,TRBJ2-1,TRBD2,CATSRDASGVNEQFF,TGTGCCACCAGCAGAGATGCCAGCGGGGTCAATGAGCAGTTCTTC
few,TRBV6-1,TRBJ1-1,NA,CASSDVGDHTEAFF,TGTGCCAGCAGTGATGTGGGGGATCACACTGAAGCTTTCTTT
NA,TRBV6-5,TRBJ2-3,NA,CDSSYSNADTQYF,TGTGACAGCAGTTACTCGAATGCAGATACGCAGTATTTT
NA,TRBV12-3/TRBV12-4,TRBJ1-1,NA,CASRRQRMNTEAFF,TGTGCCAGCAGGAGACAGCGGATGAACACTGAAGCTTTCTTT
few,TRBV27,TRBJ2-2,TRBD1,CASSFVAQGVSGELFF,TGTGCCAGCAGTTTTGTCGCGCAGGGGGTATCCGGGGAGCTGTTTTTT
few,TRBV6-2/TRBV6-3,TRBJ2-7,TRBD2,CASKPSGSHEQYF,TGTGCCAGCAAACCTAGCGGGAGCCACGAGCAGTACTTC
few,TRBV6-5,TRBJ2-7,NA,CASSYSSPLSYGAPYEQYF,TGTGCCAGCAGTTACTCCTCCCCCTTGTCCTATGGTGCACCCTACGAGCAGTACTTC
few,TRBV7-6,TRBJ2-7,TRBD2,CASSGGASGSYEQYF,TGTGCCAGCAGTGGAGGGGCTAGCGGGTCCTACGAGCAGTACTTC
NA,TRBV10-3,TRBJ2-7,TRBD1,CAISVQLRGQGGYEQYF,TGTGCCATCAGTGTTCAGCTCCGCGGACAGGGTGGCTACGAGCAGTACTTC
NA,TRBV20-1,TRBJ2-5,TRBD2,CSARGVAGAPPDGPQYF,TGCAGTGCTAGGGGAGTAGCGGGGGCCCCCCCAGATGGGCCCCAGTACTTC
NA,TRBV9,TRBJ1-1,NA,CASSVSSGTQNTEAFF,TGTGCCAGCAGCGTTTCGTCCGGGACACAGAACACTGAAGCTTTCTTT
NA,TRBV20-1,TRBJ2-2,NA,CSARDEGRPTGELFF,TGCAGTGCTAGAGATGAGGGCAGGCCTACCGGGGAGCTGTTTTTT
NA,TRBV7-3,TRBJ2-3,NA,CASSLNGGATQYF,TGTGCCAGCAGCTTAAATGGAGGAGCTACGCAGTATTTT
NA,TRBV20-1,TRBJ2-3,TRBD2,CSAPGLAGTNTQYF,TGCAGTGCACCGGGACTAGCGGGAACCAATACGCAGTATTTT
NA,TRBV20-1,TRBJ2-1,NA,CSARVKGNSNEQFF,TGCAGTGCTAGAGTTAAGGGGAACAGCAATGAGCAGTTCTTC
few,TRBV7-3,TRBJ2-2,NA,CASSLTAGNTGELFF,TGTGCCAGCAGCTTAACCGCGGGGAACACCGGGGAGCTGTTTTTT